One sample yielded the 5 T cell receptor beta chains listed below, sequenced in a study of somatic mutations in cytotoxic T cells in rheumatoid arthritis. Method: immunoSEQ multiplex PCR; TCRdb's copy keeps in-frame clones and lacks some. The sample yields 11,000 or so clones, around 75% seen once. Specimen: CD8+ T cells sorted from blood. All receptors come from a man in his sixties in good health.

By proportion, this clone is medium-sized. CDR3: CASSLDGGVGNTIYF. The CDR3, as DNA: TGCGCCAGCAGCTTGGATGGGGGAGTAGGAAACACCATATATTTT. The chain employs TRBV5-1 and TRBJ1-3, with a weak D call TRBD1 (5 bases). CDR1 and CDR2 (germline): SGHRS, YFSETQ. Trimming stripped 0 bases from V and 4 bases from J, with 11 bases between. The CDR3 is 15 residues long.

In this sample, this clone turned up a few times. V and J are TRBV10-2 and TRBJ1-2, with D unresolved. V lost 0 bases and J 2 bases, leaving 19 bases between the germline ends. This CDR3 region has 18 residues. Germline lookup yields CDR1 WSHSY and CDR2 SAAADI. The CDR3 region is CASSESEQPIPANYGYTF. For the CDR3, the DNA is TGCGCCAGCAGTGAGTCAGAACAGCCAATACCCGCGAACTATGGCTACACCTTC.

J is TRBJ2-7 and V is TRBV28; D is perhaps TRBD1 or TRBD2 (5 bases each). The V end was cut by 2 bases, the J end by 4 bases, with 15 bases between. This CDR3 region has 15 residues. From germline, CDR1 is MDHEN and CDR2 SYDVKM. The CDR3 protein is CASSLQAGSMYEQYF. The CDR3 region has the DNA TGTGCCAGCAGTTTACAGGCAGGGAGTATGTACGAGCAGTACTTC. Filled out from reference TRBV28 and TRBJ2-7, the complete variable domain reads DVKVTQSSRYLVKRTGEKVFLECVQDMDHENMFWYRQDPGLGLRLIYFSYDVKMKEKGDIPEGYSVSREKKERFSLILESASTNQTSMYLCASSLQAGSMYEQYFGPGTRLTVT.

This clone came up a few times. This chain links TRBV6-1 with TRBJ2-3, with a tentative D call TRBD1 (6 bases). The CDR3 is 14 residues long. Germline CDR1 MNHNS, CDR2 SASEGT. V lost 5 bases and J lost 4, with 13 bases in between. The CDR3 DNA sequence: TGTGCCAGCAGTATGGGACAAGGCCCAGATACGCAGTATTTT. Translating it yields CASSMGQGPDTQYF.

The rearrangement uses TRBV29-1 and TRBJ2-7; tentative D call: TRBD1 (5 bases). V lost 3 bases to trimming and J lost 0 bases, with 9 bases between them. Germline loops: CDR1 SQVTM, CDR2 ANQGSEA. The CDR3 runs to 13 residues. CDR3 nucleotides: TGCAGCGTTGAGGTCAGGGACTCCTACGAGCAGTACTTC. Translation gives CSVEVRDSYEQYF.